This T cell receptor (beta chain) was observed in a study of human T cells and chemical hapten exposure. Study in general: Patients' scalps got diphenylcyclopropenone weekly throughout the roughly 23-week study. The variation in per-sample TCR yields arose mainly from small differences in pooled library volumes.

Described time point: pre-sensitization, week 0. Specified treatment: therapeutic diphenylcyclopropenone sensitization with weekly scalp DPC. The CDR3 sequence is 14 residues long. J lost 4 bases, V lost 6 bases, and 8 bases had no gene match. Germline CDR1 reads MNHNS; CDR2 reads SASEGT. This clonotype was detected many times. During construction of the library, unique molecular identifiers were attached to individual cDNA molecules for quantitative, reproducible TCR counting. Using its own MiXCR run on the RACE reads, TCRdb lists one record per CDR3 protein. This table has 350,000 to 450,000 distinct CDR3 sequences, about 5.1% appearing once.

The starting material was whole blood, obtained in connection with sensitization to the hapten diphenylcyclopropenone (DPC). This TCR was recovered from a woman aged 45-59 years with alopecia areata. Some clones in this sample may be carry-over from other donors' samples. This rearrangement joins TRBV6-1 to TRBJ2-7; 8 bases are shared with TRBD1. In nucleotides, the CDR3 is TGTGCCAGCAGGCACCGGGACAGGTTTTACGAGCAGTACTTC. It codes for CASRHRDRFYEQYF.